Below, one T cell receptor beta chain is given with its context. Participant age was 18 to 89 years, and participants resided in roughly 25 US areas. These data come from a study of blood T cell repertoires in COVID-19. Across the whole study: T cells, B-cell-depleted T cells, or PBMCs supplied cDNA or gDNA.

The CDR3 runs to 15 residues. V lost 6 bases and J 5 bases, leaving 16 bases between the germline ends. Per the germline V gene, CDR1 is MNHEY and CDR2 is SVGAGI. In the original processing: By means of reference gene primer amplification, nucleated cell counts were estimated. The data were produced by immunoSEQ multiplex PCR, yet TCRdb's version contains in-frame clones alone and is incomplete. V, J and clone size are taken as reported in that table, and D and trimming were inferred from the DNA itself. The sample lists roughly 130,000 clones, just under 85% occurring once. The chain recombines TRBV6-5 with TRBJ2-2, with TRBD2 as a possible D gene (5 bases). This sequence was found in a man in his fifties who had recovered from COVID-19. The sequenced material came from PBMCs or T cells enriched from blood (not recorded which). The CDR3 DNA is TGTGCCAGCAGACGTGGACTGGAAGGTACCGGGGAGCTGTTTTTT. This translates into CASRRGLEGTGELFF.